The rows below give T cell receptor beta chains drawn from one sample of a study of shared clonotypes between healthy human individuals. The assay was immunoSEQ multiplex PCR, and TCRdb's table has in-frame clones only and misses some. This repertoire shows 640,000 or so clones, about two thirds found once; its top ten account for under 2%. What was sequenced was memory CD4+ T cells sorted from blood. The source is a woman under 40 in good health. Each CDR3 is given with its conserved first and last residue. The order of the fields is clone size, J gene, D gene, V gene, CDR3 DNA, CDR3 protein. D genes are given only for firm matches. Size is omitted from some rows. Given values are once, few, many or a class for expanded clones.

>NA|TRBJ2-3|NA|TRBV18
TGTGCCAGCTCACCACTAGGGATTGCCTCCACAGATACGCAGTATTTT
CASSPLGIASTDTQYF
>NA|TRBJ2-5|TRBD2|TRBV5-1
TGCGCCAGCAGCGTGGGGACTAGCGGGAGTAAGGGGGAAGAGACCCAGTACTTC
CASSVGTSGSKGEETQYF
>NA|TRBJ2-2|NA|TRBV7-9
TGTGCCAGCAGCAAACTAGCTGCGAACACCGGGGAGCTGTTTTTT
CASSKLAANTGELFF
>NA|TRBJ2-7|NA|TRBV5-1
TGCGCCAGCAGCTTGGAGCCAGGACCTGCCTACGAGCAGTACTTC
CASSLEPGPAYEQYF
>few|TRBJ2-7|NA|TRBV28
TGTGCCAGCAGTCCCGACTTGGTTCGGGTCTACGAGCAGTACTTC
CASSPDLVRVYEQYF
>NA|TRBJ2-7|TRBD1|TRBV27
TGTGCCAGCAGTTTAGGAGGACAGGGGGCGCGTGAGCAGTACTTC
CASSLGGQGAREQYF
>NA|TRBJ1-5|NA|TRBV28
TGTGCCAGCAGTTTAGGGTGGGAGAGAGAGGGAGAGGGACAGCCCCAGCATTTT
CASSLGWEREGEGQPQHF
>NA|TRBJ1-1|NA|TRBV19
TGTGCCAGTAGTAGAACAGAGTCCTCCACTGAAGCTTTCTTT
CASSRTESSTEAFF
>once|TRBJ1-1|NA|TRBV5-6
TGTGCCAGCAGCTTGGGTGGCGCCCCTGAAGCTTTCTTT
CASSLGGAPEAFF
>few|TRBJ2-5|TRBD2|TRBV4-2
TGTGCCAGCAGCCAAGTGGTAGCGGGAGCCATCCCCGACCAAGAGACCCAGTACTTC
CASSQVVAGAIPDQETQYF
>NA|TRBJ2-5|TRBD2|TRBV5-1
TGCGCCAGCAGCCTACGGGAGGGGCCGGCGGGGACCCAGTACTTC
CASSLREGPAGTQYF
>many|TRBJ2-6|TRBD1|TRBV5-8
TGTGCCAGCAGCCCGCAGGGGGCTGGGGCCAACGTCCTGACTTTC
CASSPQGAGANVLTF
>NA|TRBJ1-2|NA|TRBV21-1
TGTGCCAGCAGCCTAGGCTTTAGGGGCTATGGCTACACCTTC
CASSLGFRGYGYTF
>NA|TRBJ2-7|TRBD1|TRBV7-8
TGTGCCAGCAGCCCAAGGACAGGGGGCTACGAGCAGTACTTC
CASSPRTGGYEQYF
>few|TRBJ1-2|NA|TRBV18
TGTGCCAGCTCATTGCAGGGGTCTGGCTATGGCTACACCTTC
CASSLQGSGYGYTF
>NA|TRBJ1-3|NA|TRBV4-2
TGTGCCAGCAGCCAAGCCCTCTCTGGAAACACCATATATTTT
CASSQALSGNTIYF
>NA|TRBJ2-1|NA|TRBV6-6
TGTGCCAGCAGCCTTGGGGGGCGGGAGATTTTCTTC
CASSLGGREIFF
>NA|TRBJ1-5|NA|TRBV18
TGTGCCAGCTCACCTCAACAGGAGGGCAATCAGCCCCAGCATTTT
CASSPQQEGNQPQHF
>NA|TRBJ2-7|TRBD2|TRBV2
TGTGCCAGCAGTGCCGGGAGGGTCTCCTACGAGCAGTACTTC
CASSAGRVSYEQYF
>once|TRBJ1-5|NA|TRBV28
TGTGCCAGCAAGGGGGGCAAGCCCCAGCATTTT
CASKGGKPQHF
>NA|TRBJ1-5|TRBD1|TRBV30
TGTGCCTGGAGTCCCCGACAGGGGATTAGCAATCAGCCCCAGCATTTT
CAWSPRQGISNQPQHF
>NA|TRBJ1-5|NA|TRBV6-1
TGTGCCAGCAGTGGGGGTTGGCAGCCCCAGCATTTT
CASSGGWQPQHF
>few|TRBJ2-1|NA|TRBV5-1
TGCGCCAGCAGCTCGGATAGGAGCTCCTACAATGAGCAGTTCTTC
CASSSDRSSYNEQFF
>few|TRBJ1-2|NA|TRBV2
TGTGCCAGCAGTGAACGGGGATCTAACTATGGCTACACCTTC
CASSERGSNYGYTF
>NA|TRBJ1-5|NA|TRBV10-3
TGTGCCATCAGTGAAGATCTCGTTCAGGCTAATCAGCCCCAGCATTTT
CAISEDLVQANQPQHF
>many|TRBJ2-4|TRBD1|TRBV5-4
TGTGCCAGCAGCGGGCAGGGACAGGGGGAAGCCAAAAACATTCAGTACTTC
CASSGQGQGEAKNIQYF
>NA|TRBJ1-1|NA|TRBV5-1
TGCGCCAGCAGCGGACAACCGCACTCTGAAGCTTTCTTT
CASSGQPHSEAFF
>NA|TRBJ1-1|NA|TRBV5-1
TGCGCCAGCAGCTCGAAACCGGGACAGAACACTGAAGCTTTCTTT
CASSSKPGQNTEAFF
>many|TRBJ2-1|NA|TRBV7-3
TGTGCCAGCAGCTTAGACGGACCGCGGAATGAGCAGTTCTTC
CASSLDGPRNEQFF
>few|TRBJ2-7|NA|TRBV7-5
TGTGTACCACACCGAGCCCCCCACGAGCAGTACTTC
CVPHRAPHEQYF
>NA|TRBJ2-1|NA|TRBV7-2
TGTGCCAGCAGCTTATACGGGCAGGGGTCCAATGAGCAGTTCTTC
CASSLYGQGSNEQFF
>NA|TRBJ2-1|TRBD2|TRBV4-1
TGCGCCAGCGGATCACCGGGACTAGCGGGAGAGGGTCCCTACAATGAGCAGTTCTTC
CASGSPGLAGEGPYNEQFF
>once|TRBJ2-1|NA|TRBV23-1
TGCGCCAGCAGTCGGGACAATGAGCAGTTCTTC
CASSRDNEQFF
>NA|TRBJ1-1|TRBD1|TRBV28
TGTGCCAGCAGGTCCAGGGGGCAGGTCACTGAAGCTTTCTTT
CASRSRGQVTEAFF
>few|TRBJ1-2|NA|TRBV7-2
TGTGCCAGCAGCCAGACCGGCCGAAACTATGGCTACACCTTC
CASSQTGRNYGYTF
>NA|TRBJ2-5|TRBD1|TRBV19
TGTGCCAGTAGTAGGACAGGGGATGGGGAGACCCAGTACTTC
CASSRTGDGETQYF
>NA|TRBJ2-2|NA|TRBV27
TGTGCCAGCAGTTACCGGACCGGGTGGACCGGGGAGCTGTTTTTT
CASSYRTGWTGELFF
>NA|TRBJ2-3|NA|TRBV27
TGTGCCAGCAGTTTCTACACGGGAAATACGCAGTATTTT
CASSFYTGNTQYF
>NA|TRBJ2-7|TRBD2|TRBV10-3
TGTGCCACAAAGCTGGGGGGGATGGACGAGCAGTACTTC
CATKLGGMDEQYF
>NA|TRBJ2-1|TRBD1|TRBV29-1
TGCAGCGTTGTAGTTTACGGACAGGGGGTCGTGGCCTCCTACAATGAGCAGTTCTTC
CSVVVYGQGVVASYNEQFF
>NA|TRBJ2-5|NA|TRBV10-2
TGCGCCAGCAGTGAATATCACCTAGGGGAGACCCAGTACTTC
CASSEYHLGETQYF
>NA|TRBJ2-1|NA|TRBV6-5
TGTGCCAGCAGGGGGCTGGACAATGAGCAGTTCTTC
CASRGLDNEQFF
>NA|TRBJ1-1|TRBD1|TRBV7-3
TGTGCCAGCAGCTCTAGGACAGGTGAAGCTTTCTTT
CASSSRTGEAFF
>NA|TRBJ1-4|NA|TRBV5-6
TGTGCCAGAGGGGCGGCAACTAATGAAAAACTGTTTTTT
CARGAATNEKLFF
>few|TRBJ1-3|NA|TRBV12-5
TGTGCTAGCCGCCCAAACTCTGGAAACACCATATATTTT
CASRPNSGNTIYF
>NA|TRBJ2-1|TRBD1|TRBV4-2
TGTGCCAGCAGCCGAGAGACAGGGGCGGCGAGTTCCTACAATGAGCAGTTCTTC
CASSRETGAASSYNEQFF
>once|TRBJ1-1|TRBD1|TRBV30
TGTGCCTGGAGTGTACAGGGGGTTGCTGAAGCTTTCTTT
CAWSVQGVAEAFF
>NA|TRBJ2-7|TRBD2|TRBV29-1
TGCAGCGTTGAAGTGGTGGGACTAGCAGAGCAGTACTTC
CSVEVVGLAEQYF